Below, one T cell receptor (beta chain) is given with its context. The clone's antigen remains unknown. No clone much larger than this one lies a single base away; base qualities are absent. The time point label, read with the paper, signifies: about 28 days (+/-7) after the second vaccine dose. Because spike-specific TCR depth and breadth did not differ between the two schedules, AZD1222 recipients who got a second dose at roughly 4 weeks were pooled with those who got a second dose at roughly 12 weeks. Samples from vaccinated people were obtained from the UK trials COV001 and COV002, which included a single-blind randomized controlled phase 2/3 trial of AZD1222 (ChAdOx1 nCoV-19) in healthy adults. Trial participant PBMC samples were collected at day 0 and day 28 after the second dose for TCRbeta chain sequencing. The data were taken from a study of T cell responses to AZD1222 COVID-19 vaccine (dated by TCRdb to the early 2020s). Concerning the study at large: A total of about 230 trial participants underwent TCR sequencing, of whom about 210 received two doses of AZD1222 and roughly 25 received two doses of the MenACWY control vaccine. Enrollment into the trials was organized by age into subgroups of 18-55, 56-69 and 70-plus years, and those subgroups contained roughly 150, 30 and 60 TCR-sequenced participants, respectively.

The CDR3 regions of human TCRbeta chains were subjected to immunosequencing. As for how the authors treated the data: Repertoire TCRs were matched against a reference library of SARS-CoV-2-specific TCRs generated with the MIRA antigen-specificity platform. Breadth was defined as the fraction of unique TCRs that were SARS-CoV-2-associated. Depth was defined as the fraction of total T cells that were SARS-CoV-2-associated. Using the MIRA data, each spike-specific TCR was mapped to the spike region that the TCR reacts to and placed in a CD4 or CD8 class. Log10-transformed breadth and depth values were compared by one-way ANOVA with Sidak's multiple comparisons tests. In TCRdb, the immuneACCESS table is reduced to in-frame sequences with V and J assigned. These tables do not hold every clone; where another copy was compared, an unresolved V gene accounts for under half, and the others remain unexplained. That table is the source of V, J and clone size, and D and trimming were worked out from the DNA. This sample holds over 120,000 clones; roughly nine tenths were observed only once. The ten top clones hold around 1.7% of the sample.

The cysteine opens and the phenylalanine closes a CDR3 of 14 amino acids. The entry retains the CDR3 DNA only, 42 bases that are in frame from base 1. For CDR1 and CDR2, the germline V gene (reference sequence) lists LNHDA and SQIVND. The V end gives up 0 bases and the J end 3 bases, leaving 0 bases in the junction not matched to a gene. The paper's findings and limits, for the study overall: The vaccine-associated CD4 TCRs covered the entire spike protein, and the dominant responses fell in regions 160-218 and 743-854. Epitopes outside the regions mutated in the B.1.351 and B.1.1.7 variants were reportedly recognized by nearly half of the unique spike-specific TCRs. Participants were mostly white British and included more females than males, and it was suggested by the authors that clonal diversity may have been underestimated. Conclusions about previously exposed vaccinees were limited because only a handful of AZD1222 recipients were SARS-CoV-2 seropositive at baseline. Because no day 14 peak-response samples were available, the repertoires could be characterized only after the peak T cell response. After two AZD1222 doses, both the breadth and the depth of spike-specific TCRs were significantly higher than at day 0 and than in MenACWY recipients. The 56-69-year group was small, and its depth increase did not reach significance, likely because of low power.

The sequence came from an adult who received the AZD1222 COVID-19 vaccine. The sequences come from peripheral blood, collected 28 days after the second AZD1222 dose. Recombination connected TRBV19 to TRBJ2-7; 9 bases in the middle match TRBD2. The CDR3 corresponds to CASSIELAGYEQYF. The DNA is TGTGCCAGTAGTATAGAACTAGCGGGCTACGAGCAGTACTTC.